This T cell receptor (beta chain) was found in a study of CD8+ T cells in alopecia areata. Study-level points and caveats: Within the top 100, expanded CD8+ clones significantly decreased with tofacitinib, as did scalp clonality.

TCR sequencing used cDNA made by reverse transcription of extracted RNA. Sequenced by immunoSEQ multiplex PCR; TCRdb stores in-frame clones only, minus some. This sample has approximately 220,000 clones; roughly two fifths occur once, and the top ten carry more than 0.4%. The treatment denotes: oral pan-JAK inhibitor, 5-10 mg twice daily. As part of sample collection, lesional scalp punch biopsies and peripheral blood were taken from alopecia areata patients. Starting from PBMCs, sorting isolated CD4+ and CD8+ T cells. Between the trimmed V and J ends, which lost 8 bases and 7 bases, there was a span of 18 bases. Germline V gene data show CDR1 as SGHDN and CDR2 as FVKESK. This CDR3 region has 14 residues. Details on this clone: What it binds is not known.

The TCR was taken from a human donor with alopecia areata. The chain combines TRBV14 with TRBJ2-1, with D possibly matching TRBD2 (6 bases). This specimen was CD4+ T cells sorted from blood, taken around week 30, from a patient treated with tofacitinib. DNA of the CDR3: TGTGCCAGCGCCAACCCGACTAGTCGGAATGAGCAGTTCTTC. Residues: CASANPTSRNEQFF.